A single sample is the source of the 25 T cell receptor beta chains below, sequenced in a study of blood T cell repertoires in COVID-19. Profiling relied on immunoSEQ multiplex PCR, and the TCRdb table lists in-frame clones only, not all of them. The sample comprises approximately 270,000 clones, roughly 91% of which are singletons, and about 2% rests with the top ten. Material for sequencing was PBMCs or T cells enriched from blood (not recorded which). These receptors all stem from a woman in her sixties or seventies who had recovered from COVID-19.

The rearrangement links TRBV2 to TRBJ2-2; a possible D gene is TRBD1 (6 bases). V lost 6 bases to trimming and J lost 2 bases, with 13 bases between them. The CDR3 covers 15 residues. Germline V gene sequence: CDR1 SNHLY, CDR2 FYNNEI. The chain's CDR3 is CASREQGLNTGELFF. CDR3 DNA sequence: TGTGCCAGCAGGGAACAGGGCCTCAACACCGGGGAGCTGTTTTTT.

The V gene is TRBV19, the J gene TRBJ1-1; D call uncertain. Trimming stripped 8 bases from V and 4 bases from J, with 14 bases between. Germline CDR1 is LNHDA and CDR2 is SQIVND (reference sequence). The CDR3 extends over 13 amino acids. CDR3 DNA: TGTGCCAGTCGAGGGTCGAGAGTCACTGAAGCTTTCTTT. Translation gives CASRGSRVTEAFF.

The CDR3 reads CASSLDRVGYTF. The CDR3 DNA follows: TGTGCCAGCAGCTTGGACAGGGTCGGCTACACCTTC. The rearrangement links TRBV5-8 to TRBJ1-2, with a possible D match to TRBD1 (6 bases). The CDR3 is 12 amino acids. The V end was cut by 0 bases, the J end by 8 bases, with 8 bases between. Germline-derived CDR1 and CDR2 are SGHTS and YDEGEE.

The V call is TRBV3-1 (or the pseudogene TRBV3-2), the J call TRBJ1-2; D unresolved. The CDR3 has 14 residues. The germline V gene encodes CDR1 LGHDT and CDR2 YNNKEL (reference sequence). The V end was cut by 0 bases, the J end by 4 bases, with 9 bases between. As DNA, the CDR3 is TGTGCCAGCAGCCAAGATCGGGGATTCTATGGCTACACCTTC. It is translated as CASSQDRGFYGYTF.

The chain combines TRBV3-1 (or the pseudogene TRBV3-2) with TRBJ1-2; weak D call: TRBD1 (6 bases). This CDR3 has 14 residues. CDR1 and CDR2 (germline): LGHDT, YNNKEL (reference sequence). Trimming stripped 3 bases from V and 5 bases from J, with 13 bases between. CDR3 DNA: TGTGCCAGCAGCCACGTTCTGAGGGGGTATGGCTACACCTTC. Amino acid sequence: CASSHVLRGYGYTF.

V gene TRBV7-6 combines with J gene TRBJ2-6, with a possible D match to TRBD1 (5 bases). V lost 4 bases, J lost 4 bases, and 14 bases lay in between. This CDR3 comprises 16 residues. Germline V CDR1 and CDR2: SGHVS, FNYEAQ. CDR3 nucleotides: TGTGCCAGCAGCTCGATTTCAGGGTCAGGGGCCAACGTCCTGACTTTC. It codes for CASSSISGSGANVLTF.

The chain has TRBV6-6 and TRBJ1-3; the D is unclear. Looked up from germline, CDR1 is MNHNY and CDR2 is SVGAGI (reference sequence). This CDR3 spans 14 amino acids. The ends were cut back, 2 bases at V and 0 bases at J, with 5 bases in the middle. The DNA of the CDR3 is TGTGCCAGCAGTTACGTAGACTCTGGAAACACCATATATTTT. It yields the protein CASSYVDSGNTIYF.

In this sample, this clone turned up once. This chain uses TRBV10-2 with TRBJ1-4; D is possibly TRBD1 (6 bases). This CDR3 has 12 amino acids. Germline CDR1 and CDR2: WSHSY and SAAADI. V gave up 2 bases and J gave up 8 bases, with 6 bases separating them. The CDR3 DNA is TGCGCCAGCAGTGAGAGGGGGGAAAAACTGTTTTTT. Translated: CASSERGEKLFF.

The chain uses TRBV19 and TRBJ2-1; TRBD1 matches at 8 bases. There are 15 residues in the CDR3. In germline, CDR1 is LNHDA, CDR2 SQIVND (reference sequence). The V gene end was trimmed by 3 bases and the J gene end by 7 bases; junction bases not matched to a gene: 8. The CDR3 is CASSIRDRTLNEQFF. CDR3 coding DNA: TGTGCCAGTAGTATCAGGGACAGGACGTTAAATGAGCAGTTCTTC.

The chain couples TRBV10-3 to TRBJ1-2; D unclear. Germline assignment: CDR1 ENHRY and CDR2 SYGVKD. The CDR3 contains 14 residues. Trimming took off 8 bases at V and 7 bases at J, with 20 bases between the two ends. DNA of the CDR3: TGTGCCATCTCGCCGGAGGAGGGTATTTCTGGCTACACCTTC. Residues: CAISPEEGISGYTF.

The chain couples TRBV10-3 to TRBJ2-2; TRBD1 is a possible D gene (6 bases). The CDR3 is 14 residues long. CDR1 is ENHRY, CDR2 SYGVKD, per germline. Trimming left V 3 bases short and J 5 bases short, with 10 bases between. Written as DNA, the CDR3 is TGTGCCATCAGTGACCACAGGGATACCGGGGAGCTGTTTTTT. Its translation: CAISDHRDTGELFF.

The chain recombines TRBV18 with TRBJ1-4, with no clear D. This CDR3 comprises 11 residues. Trimming left V 5 bases short and J 7 bases short, with 5 bases between. Per germline, CDR1 KGHSH and CDR2 LQKENI. CDR3 DNA: TGTGCCAGCTCAGGCGGTGAAAAACTGTTTTTT. Protein: CASSGGEKLFF.

The CDR3 sequence: CASSLGRDTEAFF. CDR3 in DNA: TGTGCCAGCAGTCTCGGTAGAGACACTGAAGCTTTCTTT. The genes are TRBV27 and TRBJ1-1; D is unresolved. Trimming took 5 bases from V and 3 from J, leaving 10 bases between them. In germline, CDR1 is MNHEY, CDR2 SMNVEV (reference sequence). This CDR3 has 13 amino acids.

The chain couples TRBV13 to TRBJ2-2, with 7 bases matching TRBD2. Germline CDR1 PRHDT, CDR2 FYEKMQ (reference sequence). The CDR3 totals 17 residues. Trimming at V came to 3 bases and at J to 5 bases, leaving 12 bases not matched to a gene. The CDR3 region has the DNA TGTGCCAGCAGCTTTGCTGGGGGGGGTCCGAGGACCGGGGAGCTGTTTTTT. Translating it yields CASSFAGGGPRTGELFF. The complete variable domain, with remaining parts taken from reference TRBV13 and TRBJ2-2, reads AAGVIQSPRHLIKEKRETATLKCYPIPRHDTVYWYQQGPGQDPQFLISFYEKMQSDKGSIPDRFSAQQFSDYHSELNMSSLELGDSALYFCASSFAGGGPRTGELFFGEGSRLTVL.

This sequence joins TRBV7-9 and TRBJ1-4; D perhaps matches TRBD1 (6 bases). Trimming stripped 5 bases from V and 2 bases from J, with 15 bases between. Germline V gene sequence: CDR1 SEHNR, CDR2 FQNEAQ (reference sequence). CDR3 length equals 16 residues. The CDR3 region is CASSRTVSGTNEKLFF. The CDR3 DNA follows: TGTGCCAGCAGCCGGACAGTCTCTGGGACTAATGAAAAACTGTTTTTT. Together with reference TRBV7-9 and TRBJ1-4, the CDR3 gives the full variable domain: DTGVSQNPRHKITKRGQNVTFRCDPISEHNRLYWYRQTLGQGPEFLTYFQNEAQLEKSRLLSDRFSAERPKGSFSTLEIQRTEQGDSAMYLCASSRTVSGTNEKLFFGSGTQLSVL.

This clone was seen a single time. This rearrangement joins TRBV9 to TRBJ2-7; a weak D match, TRBD2 (5 bases). Germline V gene lookup returns CDR1 SGDLS and CDR2 YYNGEE. Trimming cost V 3 bases and J 2 bases, with 12 bases left between them. The CDR3 loop spans 14 amino acids. The CDR3 loop reads CASSGPTGTYEQYF. In nucleotides, the CDR3 is TGTGCCAGCAGCGGACCGACCGGGACCTACGAGCAGTACTTC.

The chain recombines TRBV5-1 with TRBJ2-6; 8 nucleotides agree with TRBD1. CDR3 length equals 16 residues. V was pared by 2 bases and J by 4 bases, with 5 bases of the junction left unmatched. Germline assignment: CDR1 SGHRS and CDR2 YFSETQ. In nucleotides, the CDR3 is TGCGCCAGCAGCTTTCAGGGGGCGGCAGGGGCCAACGTCCTGACTTTC. Amino acids: CASSFQGAAGANVLTF.

The chain is built from TRBV6-5 and TRBJ1-2; maybe TRBD1 (5 bases). The germline CDR1 and CDR2 sequences are MNHEY and SVGAGI. V shed 2 bases and J shed 7 bases, with 11 bases lying between them. This CDR3 region has 13 residues. The CDR3, as DNA: TGTGCCAGCAGTTACGCCGGGGGGGGTGGCTACACCTTC. Residues: CASSYAGGGGYTF.

This chain joins TRBV4-1 and TRBJ1-6; no firm D call. Trimming cost V 0 bases and J 1 base, with 13 bases left between them. Germline-derived CDR1 and CDR2 are MGHRA and YSYEKL. The CDR3 loop spans 18 amino acids. CDR3 sequence (DNA): TGCGCCAGCAGCCAAGATCGCCTCCAGGTTTCCTATAATTCACCCCTCCACTTT. Its translation is CASSQDRLQVSYNSPLHF.

The chain joins TRBV12-5 to TRBJ2-1; 8 nucleotides agree with TRBD2. With V trimmed by 0 bases and J by 0 bases, 4 bases remained unmatched. Germline V lookup: CDR1 LGHNT, CDR2 FRNRAP. The CDR3 totals 17 residues. CDR3 loop: CASGLVGRGDSYNEQFF. The CDR3, as DNA: TGTGCTAGTGGTTTGGTTGGGCGGGGGGACTCCTACAATGAGCAGTTCTTC.

The V gene is TRBV10-3, the J gene TRBJ1-1, with D perhaps matching TRBD1 (5 bases). Germline V gives CDR1 ENHRY, CDR2 SYGVKD. Deletions cut 11 bases from V and 3 bases from J, with 10 bases between. The CDR3 consists of 11 residues. The chain's CDR3 is CAAGGDTEAFF. CDR3 DNA: TGTGCCGCGGGGGGGGACACTGAAGCTTTCTTT.

V gene TRBV9 combines with J gene TRBJ1-1, with D tentatively TRBD1 (6 bases). Germline CDR1 is SGDLS and CDR2 is YYNGEE. CDR3 length: 16 residues. Trimming cost V 4 bases and J 13 bases, with 29 bases left between them. DNA for the CDR3: TGTGCCAGCAGCCCCCAGCGGGGGCCGGTTGTGGGCGTTGTTTTCTTT. Protein product: CASSPQRGPVVGVVFF.

A single count supports this clone. This CDR3 is CASSQERGYEQYF. For the CDR3, the DNA is TGTGCCAGCAGCCAAGAACGGGGGTACGAGCAGTACTTC. The chain joins TRBV4-2 to TRBJ2-7; D might be TRBD2 (6 bases). The germline CDR1 and CDR2 sequences are LGHNA and YNFKEQ. The CDR3 length is 13 residues. Trimming cost V 0 bases and J 4 bases, with 7 bases left between them.

The chain couples TRBV28 to TRBJ1-1; D call uncertain. This CDR3 spans 12 amino acids. V lost 1 base and J 5 bases, leaving 5 bases between the germline ends. Germline CDR1 reads MDHEN; CDR2 reads SYDVKM. The CDR3 is CASSLSTTEAFF. The CDR3 DNA sequence: TGTGCCAGCAGTTTATCCACAACTGAAGCTTTCTTT.

The genes are TRBV5-1 and TRBJ2-1, with TRBD1 matching over 11 bases. With 3 bases clipped from V and 9 bases from J, the junction kept 8 bases outside the gene matches. CDR1 is SGHRS, CDR2 YFSETQ, per germline. This CDR3 contains 15 residues. CDR3 sequence (DNA): TGCGCCAGCAGCTCCGGGACAGGGGGTTTTAGTGAGCAGTTCTTC. Its protein is CASSSGTGGFSEQFF.